The TCR beta chain under discussion was sequenced for a study of early T cells in non-severe SARS-CoV-2 infection. Study context: Bulk RNA isolated from unsorted whole blood underwent sequencing; chains were not paired. Study-level findings and limits: Comparison of clonotypes with VDJdb favored anti-spike CD8 responses while missing private and CD4 specificities.

Points on this clonotype: The antigen remains unidentified.

CDR3 length: 14 amino acids. Germline V lookup: CDR1 DFQATT, CDR2 SNEGSKA (reference sequence). The ends were cut back, 3 bases at V and 0 bases at J, with 11 bases in the middle. MiXCR was run by TCRdb on the 5' RACE reads, yielding one entry per CDR3 protein. The repertoire holds about 99,000 distinct CDR3 sequences, with over 15% as singletons. This sequence originates from an adult who was a healthcare worker with PCR-confirmed SARS-CoV-2 infection or an uninfected control (not recorded which). The V and J genes are TRBV20-1 and TRBJ1-1, with D perhaps TRBD1 (6 bases). The sample was whole blood. Here the CDR3 reads CSASGQILNTEAFF. In DNA form, the CDR3 reads TGCAGTGCTAGCGGACAGATCCTGAACACTGAAGCTTTCTTT.